There are many counts of the clone carrying this T cell receptor (beta chain). Its antigen remains unidentified. Regions amplified from RNA transcripts were the TCR beta CDR3 regions. A first-round RT-PCR of the TCR CDR3 used the HTBI primer set. Via MiXCR, TCRdb re-called the multiplex PCR reads, giving one row per CDR3 protein. The table includes some 570,000 distinct CDR3 sequences, approximately 15% detected once. This specimen comes from a study of T cells in Graves' hyperthyroidism and ophthalmopathy. V was clipped by 4 bases and J by 6 bases; unmatched bases: 13. Germline lookup yields CDR1 SGHRS and CDR2 YFSETQ. This CDR3 spans 16 amino acids. Study-level results: Within blood appeared most thyroid clonotypes that had expanded above 0.001.

The study based diagnoses on clinical symptoms, serum thyroxine and TRAb, thyroid ultrasound and orbital computed tomography. It was 8 to 10 ml of fresh peripheral blood that supplied the PBMCs. The chain combines TRBV5-1 with TRBJ2-1, with 7 bases aligning to TRBD2. Input material: blood. The TCR sequence derives from a woman in her late teens or twenties with Graves' ophthalmopathy. This CDR3 is CASSGIVGGSGNEQFF. CDR3 coding DNA: TGCGCCAGCAGCGGAATTGTAGGCGGGAGCGGCAATGAGCAGTTCTTC.